This is a list of T cell receptor beta chains from one sample in a study of vaccination and CD4 T cells after COVID-19. A single record per CDR3 protein comes from TCRdb applying MiXCR to the PCR reads. The data hold over 11,000 distinct CDR3 sequences, with 43% observed a single time. Their target antigens are unknown. Material: cultured CD4+ T cells from blood. The receptor set was obtained from a human donor with COVID-19. Both conserved end residues are trimmed from each CDR3. The D gene is left open where the match is weak.

j_gene: TRBJ2-3
v_gene: TRBV7-2
d_gene: TRBD2
CDR3aa: ASSLVGTIKDTQY

j_gene: TRBJ1-5
v_gene: TRBV10-3
d_gene: TRBD1
CDR3aa: AISRGPTGDNQPQH

j_gene: TRBJ1-1
v_gene: TRBV20-1
d_gene: NA
CDR3aa: SARAGHTVNTEAF

j_gene: TRBJ1-1
v_gene: TRBV19
d_gene: NA
CDR3aa: ASTLSFNTEAF

j_gene: TRBJ1-2
v_gene: TRBV5-4
d_gene: NA
CDR3aa: ASSLETQGNYGYT

j_gene: TRBJ1-1
v_gene: TRBV2
d_gene: NA
CDR3aa: ASSERLGAPTEAF

j_gene: TRBJ1-2
v_gene: TRBV6-5
d_gene: TRBD1
CDR3aa: ASSWDSKYGYT

j_gene: TRBJ1-1
v_gene: TRBV5-8
d_gene: NA
CDR3aa: ASSWGETGPEAF

j_gene: TRBJ2-5
v_gene: TRBV5-1
d_gene: NA
CDR3aa: ASSLEETQY

j_gene: TRBJ1-2
v_gene: TRBV2
d_gene: NA
CDR3aa: ASSESRIYGYT

j_gene: TRBJ2-2
v_gene: TRBV6-1
d_gene: NA
CDR3aa: ASTQGGGTGELF

j_gene: TRBJ2-7
v_gene: TRBV6-2/TRBV6-3
d_gene: TRBD1
CDR3aa: ASKTGLYYEQY

j_gene: TRBJ1-2
v_gene: TRBV6-1
d_gene: TRBD1
CDR3aa: ASSEDRGNYGYT

j_gene: TRBJ2-5
v_gene: TRBV7-7
d_gene: TRBD2
CDR3aa: ASSSQLAGTETQY

j_gene: TRBJ1-5
v_gene: TRBV28
d_gene: TRBD1
CDR3aa: ASSSPGQGNQPQH

j_gene: TRBJ1-5
v_gene: TRBV12-3/TRBV12-4
d_gene: NA
CDR3aa: ASSLARGGRSNQPQH

j_gene: TRBJ2-1
v_gene: TRBV12-3/TRBV12-4
d_gene: TRBD2
CDR3aa: ASSHSGGRGNEQF

j_gene: TRBJ1-1
v_gene: TRBV19
d_gene: NA
CDR3aa: ASSSQANTEAF

j_gene: TRBJ2-7
v_gene: TRBV19
d_gene: TRBD2
CDR3aa: ASSHVSGVSSYEQY

j_gene: TRBJ2-1
v_gene: TRBV7-2
d_gene: TRBD2
CDR3aa: ASSFRGGVYEQF